This TCR beta chain was sequenced for a study of cytomegalovirus exposure and HLA in healthy donors. A multiplex PCR was run with 60 Vbeta primers and 13 Jbeta primers. Sequencing was performed with immunoSEQ multiplex PCR; in TCRdb, only in-frame clones are kept and a portion is missing. In the table there are 150,000 or so clones, over 70% of which are singletons. As for this clone: As yet, its antigen is unknown.

The CDR3 covers 14 residues. Germline-derived CDR1 and CDR2 are LNHDA and SQIVND (reference sequence). Trimming stripped 9 bases from V and 2 bases from J, with 17 bases between. Notes on the study in general: Cytomegalovirus-associated TCR beta chains were listed, numbering 164.

This clonotype originated in a young man in good health and CMV-seronegative. The J gene is TRBJ2-7, the V gene TRBV19; D call uncertain. Specimen: PBMCs. The CDR3 reads CASATSTGPYEQYF. CDR3 nucleotide sequence: TGTGCCAGCGCCACTTCGACGGGTCCCTACGAGCAGTACTTC.